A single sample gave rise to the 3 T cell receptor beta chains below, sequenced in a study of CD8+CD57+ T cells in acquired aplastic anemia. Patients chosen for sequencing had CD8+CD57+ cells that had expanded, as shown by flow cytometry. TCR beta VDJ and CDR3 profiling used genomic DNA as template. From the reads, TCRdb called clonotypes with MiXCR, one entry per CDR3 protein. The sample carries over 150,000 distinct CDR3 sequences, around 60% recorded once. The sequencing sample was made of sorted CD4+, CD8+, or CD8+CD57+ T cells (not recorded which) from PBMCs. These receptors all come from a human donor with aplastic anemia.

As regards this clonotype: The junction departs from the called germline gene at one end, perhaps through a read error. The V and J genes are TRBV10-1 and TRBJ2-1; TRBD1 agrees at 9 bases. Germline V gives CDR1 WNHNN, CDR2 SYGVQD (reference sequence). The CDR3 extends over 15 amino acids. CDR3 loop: CAISDETGGMYEQFF. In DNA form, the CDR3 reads TGTGCCATCAGTGACGAGACAGGGGGGATGTACGAGCAGTTCTTC.

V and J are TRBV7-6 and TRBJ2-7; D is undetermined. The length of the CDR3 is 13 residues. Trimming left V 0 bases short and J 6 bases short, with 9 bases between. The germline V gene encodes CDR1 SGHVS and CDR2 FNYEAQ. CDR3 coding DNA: TGTGCCAGCAGCTTAGCAATGGTTTCCGAGCAGTACTTC. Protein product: CASSLAMVSEQYF.

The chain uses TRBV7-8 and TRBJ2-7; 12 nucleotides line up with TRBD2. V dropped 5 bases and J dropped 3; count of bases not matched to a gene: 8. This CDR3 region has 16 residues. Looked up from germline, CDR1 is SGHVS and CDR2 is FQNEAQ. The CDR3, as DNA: TGTGCCAGCAGCCGAGCTGTGACTAGCGGGAGCTACGAGCAGTACTTC. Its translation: CASSRAVTSGSYEQYF.